This TCR beta chain was recovered during a study of molecular identifiers for immune sequencing clone quantification. CDR3 length: 13 residues. Germline CDR1 reads LGHNA; CDR2 reads YSLEER. With 8 bases removed from V and 3 bases from J, the gap between germline ends came to 12 bases. Points from the study as a whole: Barcode collisions between identical TCR molecules could shrink estimates of highly expanded clone sizes.

In this sample, this clonotype turned up many times. The antigen remains unidentified. Previously published methods and listed TCR primers were used for the bulk TCR libraries. MiXCR, applied by TCRdb to the PCR reads, yields one record per CDR3 protein. The sample contains roughly 320,000 distinct CDR3 sequences, roughly 24% of which appear only once. Sequencing was done on a sample of naive CD8+ T cells from blood, with Jurkat cell RNA spiked in. Subset here: FACS-sorted CD8+CD4-CCR7+CD45RA+ naive T cells. The chain employs TRBV4-3 and TRBJ2-3; possibly TRBD1 or TRBD2 for D (5 bases each). The receptor comes from a human donor in good health. Some libraries in this study had Jurkat cell RNA spiked in. CDR3 sequence: CASRGVGTDTQYF. CDR3 bases: TGCGCCAGCCGAGGGGTTGGGACAGATACGCAGTATTTT.